Listed below are T cell receptor beta chains from one sample, sequenced in a study of T-cell reconstitution after alpha-beta-depleted transplantation in children. MiXCR, run by TCRdb on the PCR reads, gives a single entry per CDR3 protein. Among about 980,000 distinct CDR3 sequences listed, roughly 31% were seen once. The sample consisted of PBMCs, mostly from graft donor cells, taken 360 days after TCRalphabeta/CD19-depleted stem cell transplant. The origin of the receptors is a boy under two years old who had a stem cell transplant for SCID, so the T cells may come from the graft donor. The CDR3 runs from the conserved cysteine through the conserved F or W. Each record gives: clone size, D gene, J gene, V gene, CDR3 DNA, CDR3 protein. D genes are given only for firm matches. Only some rows state a clone size, as once, few, many or a class for expanded clones.

clone size: few; D gene: TRBD1; J gene: TRBJ1-2; V gene: TRBV7-2; CDR3 DNA: TGTGCCAGCAGCTCGAGACCGGACAGGACCAGCTACACCTTC; CDR3 protein: CASSSRPDRTSYTF
clone size: .; D gene: .; J gene: TRBJ1-4; V gene: TRBV6-5; CDR3 DNA: TGTGCCAGCAGTTACTCGTTCGGCCCGAAGGTTGGAGAAAAACTGTTTTTT; CDR3 protein: CASSYSFGPKVGEKLFF
clone size: .; D gene: .; J gene: TRBJ2-1; V gene: TRBV21-1; CDR3 DNA: TGTGCCAGCAGCACCGCCCTAGTTCCCAGTGAGCAGTTCTTC; CDR3 protein: CASSTALVPSEQFF
clone size: few; D gene: .; J gene: TRBJ2-3; V gene: TRBV5-1; CDR3 DNA: TGCGCCAGCAGCTTGCCCAGGGCGTTCGATACGCAGTATTTT; CDR3 protein: CASSLPRAFDTQYF
clone size: .; D gene: TRBD2; J gene: TRBJ2-5; V gene: TRBV5-1; CDR3 DNA: TGCGCCAGCAGCTTGCCCCTCTTAGCGGGGGGAGAGACCCAGTACTTC; CDR3 protein: CASSLPLLAGGETQYF
clone size: few; D gene: .; J gene: TRBJ1-5; V gene: TRBV6-1; CDR3 DNA: TGTGCCAGCAGTCTAAACTCTTGGGGGAATCAGCCCCAGCATTTT; CDR3 protein: CASSLNSWGNQPQHF
clone size: .; D gene: .; J gene: TRBJ2-1; V gene: TRBV29-1; CDR3 DNA: TGCAGCGTTGCCCGCGGGGCCTACAATGAGCAGTTCTTC; CDR3 protein: CSVARGAYNEQFF
clone size: .; D gene: .; J gene: TRBJ2-1; V gene: TRBV10-3; CDR3 DNA: TGTGCCGCCAGTCGCGGATCGGGTTCAACTGAGCAGTTCTTC; CDR3 protein: CAASRGSGSTEQFF
clone size: .; D gene: TRBD1; J gene: TRBJ2-2; V gene: TRBV2; CDR3 DNA: TGTGCCAGCAGGAGGGGGCAACAGGGGATCACCGGGGAGCTGTTTTTT; CDR3 protein: CASRRGQQGITGELFF
clone size: many; D gene: TRBD1; J gene: TRBJ2-7; V gene: TRBV7-8; CDR3 DNA: TGTGCCAGCAGCTTAAGGGGACAGGGTTACTACGAGCAGTACTTC; CDR3 protein: CASSLRGQGYYEQYF
clone size: few; D gene: .; J gene: TRBJ2-1; V gene: TRBV20-1; CDR3 DNA: TGCAGTGCTGCTAGCGAAACCTACAATGAGCAGTTCTTC; CDR3 protein: CSAASETYNEQFF
clone size: .; D gene: TRBD2; J gene: TRBJ2-3; V gene: TRBV10-3; CDR3 DNA: TGTGCCATCAGTGAGTGGGTAGCGGGGGACACAGATACGCAGTATTTT; CDR3 protein: CAISEWVAGDTDTQYF
clone size: .; D gene: .; J gene: TRBJ2-7; V gene: TRBV7-2; CDR3 DNA: TGTGCCAGCAGCTCAGACAGAGCGAAACCACAGTACTTC; CDR3 protein: CASSSDRAKPQYF
clone size: .; D gene: .; J gene: TRBJ2-2; V gene: TRBV7-2; CDR3 DNA: TGTGCCAGCAGCTTAATAGGGTCCACCGGGGAGCTGTTTTTT; CDR3 protein: CASSLIGSTGELFF
clone size: few; D gene: .; J gene: TRBJ2-1; V gene: TRBV7-2; CDR3 DNA: TGTGCCAGCAGCTTAGAGGGATATAGCAATGAGCAGTTCTTC; CDR3 protein: CASSLEGYSNEQFF
clone size: .; D gene: TRBD2; J gene: TRBJ2-1; V gene: TRBV20-1; CDR3 DNA: TGCAGTGCTAGGACTAGCGGGTCCCCCGCGTACAATGAGCAGTTCTTC; CDR3 protein: CSARTSGSPAYNEQFF
clone size: .; D gene: .; J gene: TRBJ2-2; V gene: TRBV13; CDR3 DNA: TGTGCCAGCAGCCCTCCTTATGGGGAGCTGTTTTTT; CDR3 protein: CASSPPYGELFF
clone size: few; D gene: .; J gene: TRBJ1-5; V gene: TRBV5-6; CDR3 DNA: TGTGCCAGCAGTCTATATTATAGCAATCAGCCCCAGCATTTT; CDR3 protein: CASSLYYSNQPQHF
clone size: .; D gene: TRBD1; J gene: TRBJ2-7; V gene: TRBV7-9; CDR3 DNA: TGTGCCAGCAGCCATCCGGGACAGGGGGTCTCCTACGAGCAGTACTTC; CDR3 protein: CASSHPGQGVSYEQYF